The 28 T cell receptor delta chains in this list originate from one sample, sequenced in a study of gamma-delta chains in newborns, infants, children. TCRdb reanalyzed the reads using CATT. The sample includes 5,400 or so delta-chain clones, less than 20% of them seen just once. The sample consisted of blood. These receptors were obtained from a child who was a newborn, infant or young child, either healthy, febrile or measles-vaccinated (not recorded which).

The genes are TRDV3 and TRDJ1; 12 bases are a match to TRDD3. With 4 bases clipped from V and 5 bases from J, the junction kept 38 bases outside the gene matches. Germline lookup yields CDR1 TVYSNPD and CDR2 GDNSRS (reference sequence). This CDR3 region has 24 residues. CDR3: CASRPLFLHHFTGGYMREGDKLIF. The CDR3 DNA reads TGTGCCTCTCGCCCGCTCTTCCTTCACCACTTTACTGGGGGATACATGCGCGAGGGGGATAAACTCATCTTT.

This clone is medium-sized. Other nucleotide sequences from this sample produce the same CDR3. The chain combines TRDV2 with TRDJ1, with TRDD3 identical over 10 bases. The CDR3 has 17 residues. The V and J ends lost 3 bases and 3 bases, in that order; junction bases with no gene match: 12. Germline CDR1 and CDR2: GEAIGNYY and EKD. The CDR3 sequence is CACDSLGDRSISDKLIF. The CDR3 DNA sequence: TGTGCCTGTGACTCACTGGGGGATCGAAGTATTTCCGATAAACTCATCTTT.

Points on this clone: Relative to the germline gene, one junction end is altered; a read error may explain this. This chain links TRDV2 with TRDJ3; the match to TRDD3 covers 9 bases. As TCRdb names no J gene, one was assigned here on the basis of a DNA match to germline. This CDR3 spans 20 amino acids. CDR1 is GEAIGNYY, CDR2 EKD, per germline. CDR3 sequence: CACDTVLGDSSSWDTRKMFF. The CDR3 nucleotides are TGTGCCTGTGACACGGTACTGGGGGACTCCAGCTCCTGGGACACCCGAAAGATGTTTTTC.

As for this clone: Possible read error: a much larger clone is one base away. This chain's CDR3 is CALGVVPIFPPGILGEHDKLIF. CDR3 DNA: TGTGCTCTTGGGGTCGTCCCGATCTTCCCGCCGGGTATACTGGGGGAACACGATAAACTCATCTTT. The J gene was recorded as TRDJ1; no V gene was called; TRDD3, the table's D call, lacks a check against the DNA. This CDR3 is built from 22 residues.

This clone was counted between two and nine times. A read error may explain this, as a much larger clone is one base away. The chain carries TRDV2 and TRDJ1, with 8 nucleotides matching TRDD3. The J gene, absent from TCRdb, was called here by matching the DNA to germline. Germline assignment: CDR1 GEAIGNYY and CDR2 EKD. V trimming: 0 bases; J trimming: 5 bases; junction bases outside the gene matches: 7. The CDR3 sequence is 15 residues long. DNA of the CDR3: TGTGCCTGTGACACCGTTGGGGATACCAGGGATAAACTCATCTTT. Its protein product is CACDTVGDTRDKLIF.

This clone has just a few counts. The V call is TRDV1, the J call TRDJ1, with TRDD3 matching 11 bases. TCRdb lists no J gene, so it was determined here by aligning the DNA to germline. V shed 0 bases, J shed 8 bases, and the junction held 29 bases outside the gene matches. Looked up from germline, CDR1 is TSWWSYY and CDR2 is QGS. CDR3 length: 23 residues. The CDR3 nucleotides read TGTGCTCTTGGGGAACTAAGGTGGGCCAACACCGGGTTAGTGGCTGGGGGATACCGCAAACTCATCTTT. This encodes CALGELRWANTGLVAGGYRKLIF.

This chain joins TRDV2 and TRDJ3, with 8 bases that match TRDD3. Trimming removed 2 bases from V and 1 base from J; junction bases left unmatched: 9. The germline gives CDR1 GEAIGNYY, CDR2 EKD. The CDR3 is 19 residues long. This CDR3 is CACDNWGAEDSWDTRQMFF. CDR3 coding DNA: TGTGCCTGTGACAACTGGGGGGCTGAGGATTCCTGGGACACCCGACAGATGTTTTTC.

On this clone: A much larger clone lies one base from this, so it may be a read error. No call exists for the J gene, whereas the V gene is TRDV2; TRDD3 is the table's D call, not checked against the DNA. This CDR3 spans 17 amino acids. Per germline, CDR1 GEAIGNYY and CDR2 EKD. The CDR3 DNA reads as TGTGCCTGTGACACGTGGGCGGCAAGGGGGAGATCCGATAAAATCATCTTT. Translation gives CACDTWAARGRSDKIIF.

By share of the sample, this clone is medium-sized. The chain links TRDV2 to TRDJ1; TRDD3 is a possible D gene (5 bases). Germline V CDR1 and CDR2: GEAIGNYY, EKD. V lost 0 bases, J lost 0 bases, and 16 bases lay in between. The CDR3 sequence is 17 residues long. CDR3 protein: CACDTWGNDGNTDKLIF. CDR3 sequence (DNA): TGTGCCTGTGACACCTGGGGTAACGACGGGAACACCGATAAACTCATCTTT.

A note on this clone: One base away lies a much larger clone, so this may be a sequencing read error. The chain joins TRDV2 to TRDJ3; 12 bases match TRDD3. The CDR3 has 20 amino acids. CDR1 GEAIGNYY and CDR2 EKD come from the germline V gene. In DNA form, the CDR3 reads TGTGCCTGTGACCAAGTACTGGGGGATACCAGCTCCTGGGACACCCGACCGATGTTTTTC. This sequence encodes CACDQVLGDTSSWDTRPMFF.

This clone was seen more than once but under ten times. This chain links TRDV2 with TRDJ3, with TRDD3 matching over 7 bases. The ends lost 2 bases at V and 0 bases at J; junction bases unmatched: 6. The CDR3 loop spans 18 amino acids. Germline V lookup: CDR1 GEAIGNYY, CDR2 EKD. The CDR3 loop reads CACDSTGESSWDTRQMFF. CDR3 coding DNA: TGTGCCTGTGACAGTACTGGGGAAAGCTCCTGGGACACCCGACAGATGTTTTTC.

For the J gene the call is TRDJ1; the V gene lacks a call. This CDR3 spans 17 amino acids. CDR3 loop: CACDTVSYFQYTDKLIF. The CDR3 DNA sequence: TGTGCCTGTGACACTGTCAGTTACTTTCAGTACACCGATAAACTCATCTTT.

The chain is built from TRDV2 and TRDJ3; possible D gene TRDD3, 6 bases. Germline-derived CDR1 and CDR2 are GEAIGNYY and EKD. Between the trimmed V and J ends, which lost 3 bases and 0 bases, there was a span of 11 bases. This CDR3 has 17 residues. CDR3: CACDSTGSSWDTRQMFF. CDR3 coding DNA: TGTGCCTGTGACTCAACTGGGAGCTCCTGGGACACCCGACAGATGTTTTTC.

As concerns this clone: Since a far larger clone is one base different, this is likely a read error. The sample holds other DNA sequences that translate to the same CDR3. This rearrangement joins TRDV2 to TRDJ1, with TRDD3 matching over 7 bases. CDR1 GEAIGNYY and CDR2 EKD come from the germline V gene. This CDR3 comprises 16 residues. CDR3 bases: TGTGCCTGTGACCGGCTGGGGGCCCGGTACACCGACAAACTCATCTTT. Encoded protein: CACDRLGARYTDKLIF.

Only a few counts were recorded for this clone. The CDR3 DNA is TGTGCCTGTGCCAAAAGGAAGTATTGGGGGATACCCGATAAACTCATCTTT. Its protein product is CACAKRKYWGIPDKLIF. The chain employs TRDV2 and TRDJ1, with 10 positions matching TRDD3. V was clipped by 5 bases and J by 3 bases; unmatched bases: 14. Germline assignment: CDR1 GEAIGNYY and CDR2 EKD. This CDR3 is built from 17 residues.

This clone was detected only a few times. The chain uses TRDV2 and TRDJ1; TRDD3 matches at 8 bases. Germline values: CDR1 GEAIGNYY, CDR2 EKD. The junction had 9 bases not matched to a gene; V was cut back by 1 base and J by 0 bases. CDR3 length equals 17 residues. CDR3 residues: CACDTLYWGLHTDKLIF. DNA of the CDR3: TGTGCCTGTGACACTTTATACTGGGGGCTTCACACCGATAAACTCATCTTT.

In the case of this clone: At one boundary the junction diverges from the germline segment, which might be a read error. This rearrangement joins TRDV2 to TRDJ2; maybe TRDD3 (6 bases). The J gene is not listed in TCRdb, so it was assigned here from a DNA match to germline. Germline V gene sequence: CDR1 GEAIGNYY, CDR2 EKD. The CDR3 loop spans 17 amino acids. CDR3 loop: CACDPLGGPPGTAKLFF. The CDR3 DNA follows: TGTGCCTGTGACCCTTTGGGGGGCCCCCCTGGGACAGCAAAACTCTTCTTT.

This clone appeared a few times. A far bigger clonotype differs at one base, so this is likely a read error. The sample contains more than one DNA sequence encoding this CDR3. This sequence joins TRDV2 and TRDJ3; D gene unclear. The CDR3 has 13 residues. In germline, CDR1 is GEAIGNYY, CDR2 EKD. Here the CDR3 DNA reads TGCGCCTGTGACACCTGGGACACCCGACAGATGTTTTTC. Translation: CACDTWDTRQMFF.

This clone is medium-sized by share. The chain recombines TRDV2 with TRDJ1; the match to TRDD3 covers 10 bases. Unmatched junction bases numbered 14, after V lost 1 base and J lost 4 bases. Germline V gene sequence: CDR1 GEAIGNYY, CDR2 EKD. The CDR3 extends over 18 amino acids. The CDR3 DNA is TGTGCCTGTGACACGTTATGGGGGATACCGGGAGACGGCGATAAACTCATCTTT. Amino acids: CACDTLWGIPGDGDKLIF.

To note about this clone: This likely stems from a read error, as it lies one base from a far larger clone. The rearrangement uses TRDV2 and TRDJ1; 10 nucleotides agree with TRDD3. Germline matching of the DNA provided the J gene here, since TCRdb leaves it blank. J gave up 0 bases and V 0 bases, and 24 bases lay outside the gene matches. The CDR3 covers 23 residues. CDR1 and CDR2 from the germline V gene are GEAIGNYY and EKD. CDR3 protein: CACDTGSLTGGSIVPGYTDKLIF. CDR3 bases: TGTGCCTGTGACACCGGGTCCCTCACTGGGGGATCTATCGTACCAGGGTACACCGATAAACTCATCTTT.

This clone was recorded a few times. The chain is built from TRDV2 and TRDJ1; tentative D call: TRDD3 (6 bases). Per the germline V gene, CDR1 is GEAIGNYY and CDR2 is EKD. The V end lost 3 bases, the J end lost 2 bases, and 24 bases lay between the germline ends. The CDR3 is 18 residues long. In nucleotides, the CDR3 is TGTGCCTGTGACCGCCTGGGGACCAGCTTGGGAGAGACCGATAAACTCATCTTT. It codes for CACDRLGTSLGETDKLIF.

This clone was seen only a few times. One junction end does not reproduce the germline sequence, and a read error may be involved. This chain uses TRDV1 with TRDJ1; 9 bases match TRDD3. The J gene, absent from TCRdb, was called here by matching the DNA to germline. This CDR3 is built from 16 residues. The germline CDR1 and CDR2 sequences are TSWWSYY and QGS. CDR3 in DNA: TGTGCTCGTGGGAACGTCCCTTCCTGGGGGATTACGAAACTCATCTTT. Translating gives CARGNVPSWGITKLIF.

Here the J gene is TRDJ1 and the V gene is not called; the table's D call, TRDD3, has no DNA check behind it. This CDR3 region has 17 residues. In DNA form, the CDR3 reads TGTGCTCTTGGGGAACTAGGGTACTTCCCCTACGCCGATAAACTCATCTTT. Protein sequence: CALGELGYFPYADKLIF.

By sample share, this clone is medium-sized. The chain combines TRDV1 with TRDJ1; perhaps TRDD3 as D (5 bases). CDR1 TSWWSYY and CDR2 QGS come from the germline V gene. Trimming cost V 8 bases and J 0 bases, with 25 bases left between them. The CDR3 is 18 amino acids. The CDR3 sequence: CALLRAPRWGPYTDKLIF. CDR3 DNA sequence: TGTGCTCTTCTGCGGGCTCCTCGGTGGGGACCATACACCGATAAACTCATCTTT.

This clone came up a few times. A read error may produce the germline difference seen at one junction end. Other nucleotide sequences from this sample produce the same CDR3. The V and J genes are TRDV2 and TRDJ2, with 11 bases identical to TRDD3. CDR3 length: 15 residues. From germline, CDR1 is GEAIGNYY and CDR2 EKD. The CDR3 nucleotides read TGTGCCTGCGACAAACTGGGGGATAGATCGGCACAACTCTTCTTT. Its protein product is CACDKLGDRSAQLFF.

This clone was picked up a small number of times. This may arise from a read error, as a much more abundant clone is one base away. This chain's CDR3 is CACGTLGDSLYTDKLIF. Here the CDR3 DNA reads TGTGCCTGTGGCACCCTGGGGGACTCTCTTTACACCGATAAACTCATCTTT. The V gene is TRDV2, the J gene TRDJ1; 8 bases map to TRDD3. The length of the CDR3 is 17 residues. The germline CDR1 and CDR2 sequences are GEAIGNYY and EKD.

The sample holds a few counts of this clone. V usage is TRDV3 and J usage is TRDJ1, with 13 bases fitting TRDD3. The CDR3 loop spans 19 amino acids. Germline V gene lookup returns CDR1 TVYSNPD and CDR2 GDNSRS (reference sequence). V was clipped by 4 bases and J by 1 base; unmatched bases: 18. In DNA, the CDR3 is TGTGCCTCCTTCTGGCAAGTACTGGGGGATACGCGTTCCACCGATAAACTCATCTTT. It yields the protein CASFWQVLGDTRSTDKLIF.

V is TRDV2 and J is TRDJ2, with 7 bases identical to TRDD3. TCRdb carries no J gene annotation; the J gene was assigned here by matching the DNA with germline. CDR3 length: 17 amino acids. Per germline, CDR1 GEAIGNYY and CDR2 EKD. Trimming at V came to 4 bases and at J to 3 bases, leaving 13 bases not matched to a gene. The CDR3 loop reads CACDGLGGLSVTAQLFF. DNA for the CDR3: TGTGCCTGTGATGGGCTGGGGGGCCTCTCTGTGACAGCACAACTCTTCTTT.